This T cell receptor (beta chain) was identified in a study of CD8 T cells in Susac syndrome (dated by TCRdb to the late 2010s). General notes on the study: Whether CD8+ T cell activation and differentiation in Susac syndrome was antigen driven was tested using repertoire sequencing. Broad study findings and their caveats: The study acknowledged that relatively few individuals were included in the TCR sequencing and HLA analysis.

Details on this clonotype: Its cognate antigen has yet to be identified. Base qualities are not at hand, and no much larger clone is one base apart.

RNA was extracted using the RNeasy kit, and about 0.5 to 1 microgram was reverse transcribed with random hexamers. The immunoSEQ multiplex PCR assay, covering 54 Vbeta and 13 Jbeta segments, was used to amplify TCR beta CDR3 regions. To correct PCR amplification bias, a synthetic template baseline was used for both primer optimization and computational correction. For the original study's pipeline: Reads were annotated to V, D and J genes according to IMGT and were analyzed with immunoSEQ Analyzer, with only productive sequences retained. To calculate clonality, Shannon entropy was normalized by log2 of the number of productive unique sequences and then subtracted from one. For each patient and control, public and private clones were evaluated within the 100 most prevalent clones. A clone was defined as Susac-specific if it was absent from the healthy and MS cohorts, from roughly 990 published viral clones and from other ImmuneACCESS disease sequences. TCRdb trimmed the raw reads at Q25, called clones with MiXCR and kept productive beta chains. Every CDR3 protein is listed once, alongside the most common genes and DNA of its rows. TCRdb assigned the V and J calls; the authors' analysis was not used. Recorded for this sample are 110,000 or so distinct CDR3 sequences; 94% of them occurred a single time. About 0.098% of the sample belongs to the ten largest clones.

High-throughput TCR beta sequencing profiled peripheral blood CD8+ and CD4+ T cells from healthy donors, Susac syndrome patients and multiple sclerosis patients. Healthy donors were included as age- and sex-matched controls. Bulk CD8+ and CD4+ T cells were purified by magnetic negative isolation, whereas CD8+ TEMRA cells were enriched by FACS. Blood was drawn into EDTA tubes, processed within 24 hours, and PBMCs were isolated by density gradient centrifugation. PBMCs intended for TCR sequencing were cryopreserved in liquid nitrogen and were subsequently thawed in a 37 degrees C water bath. A purity of at least 90% was achieved for sorted or isolated CD4+, CD8+ and CD8+ TEMRA cells. Material for sequencing was CD4+ T cells from PBMCs. The TCR originated in a human donor in good health.

The CDR3 here reads CASSPTGGPVNEQFF. The DNA reads as follows: TGTGCCAGTAGTCCGACGGGAGGCCCAGTAAATGAGCAGTTCTTC. In this chain, TRBV19 is recombined with TRBJ2-1; TRBD2 agrees with 7 junctional bases. The V end gives up 5 bases and the J end 7 bases, leaving 11 bases in the junction not matched to a gene. Per the germline V gene (reference sequence), LNHDA is the CDR1 and SQIVND is the CDR2. Measured from the cysteine to the phenylalanine, the CDR3 is 15 residues long. Only CDR3 DNA is held: 45 bases, read in frame from base 1.